This TCR beta chain is drawn from a study of control samples from healthy donors and cancer patients. Looked up from germline, CDR1 is SGDLS and CDR2 is YYNGEE. V dropped 4 bases and J dropped 0 bases, with 19 bases sitting between them. The CDR3 length is 18 residues. Clones were sequenced by immunoSEQ multiplex PCR, and TCRdb holds only the in-frame ones, with some missing. The sample has about 130,000 clones; roughly 87% are singletons. This sequence was found in a young man in good health. Material: blood. The rearrangement joins TRBV9 to TRBJ2-2; D may correspond to TRBD1 or TRBD2 (6 bases each). In nucleotides, the CDR3 is TGTGCCAGCAGCCTACGGGACAATAGCGGCGCGAACACCGGGGAGCTGTTTTTT. The encoded protein is CASSLRDNSGANTGELFF.